This T cell receptor (beta chain) is drawn from a study of radiotherapy plus CTLA-4 blockade in lung cancer. Study-level results: The best predictor of response was reported to be early blood T cell clone dynamics, with interferon-beta.

Deletions cut 1 base from V and 6 bases from J, with 7 bases between. The germline V gene encodes CDR1 SGHTS and CDR2 YDEGEE. The CDR3 contains 12 residues. Profiled with immunoSEQ multiplex PCR; TCRdb holds only in-frame clones, not every one. Of about 78,000 clones in the sample, around 85% were seen once. Details on this clone: Its specificity is unknown.

The specimen comprised peripheral blood, sampled from a patient treated with radiotherapy plus ipilimumab. This TCR was sampled from a human donor with non-small cell lung cancer who had a partial response to radiotherapy plus ipilimumab. The rearrangement uses TRBV5-8 and TRBJ1-1; D uncertain. The CDR3 coding sequence is TGTGCCAGCAGCTTGAGAGGAGCTGAAGCTTTCTTT. This sequence encodes CASSLRGAEAFF. The whole variable domain, remainder taken from reference TRBV5-8 and TRBJ1-1, is EAGVTQSPTHLIKTRGQQATLRCSPISGHTSVYWYQQALGLGLQFLLWYDEGEERNRGNFPPRFSGRQFPNYSSELNVNALELEDSALYLCASSLRGAEAFFGQGTRLTVV.